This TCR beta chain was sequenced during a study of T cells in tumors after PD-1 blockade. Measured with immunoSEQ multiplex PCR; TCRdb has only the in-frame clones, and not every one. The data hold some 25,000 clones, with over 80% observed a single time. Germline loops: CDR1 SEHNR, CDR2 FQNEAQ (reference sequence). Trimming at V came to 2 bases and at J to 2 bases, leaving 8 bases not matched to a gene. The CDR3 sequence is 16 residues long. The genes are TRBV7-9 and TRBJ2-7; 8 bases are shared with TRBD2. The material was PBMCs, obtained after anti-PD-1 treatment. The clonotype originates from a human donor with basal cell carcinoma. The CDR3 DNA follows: TGTGCCAGCAGCTTATCAGCGGGGGCTGTCCCCTACGAGCAGTACTTC. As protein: CASSLSAGAVPYEQYF.